The present T cell receptor beta chain was sequenced within a study of cytomegalovirus exposure and HLA in healthy donors (dated by TCRdb to about 2017). Study-wide context: According to an earlier analysis of 587 of the donors, some 180 million T cells yielded some 120 million unique TCR beta sequences and about 280 Gb of sequence data. HLA typing included class I and class II loci at four-digit resolution. The study combined high-throughput TCR immunosequencing, statistical association of individual TCRs with disease status, and machine learning to predict cytomegalovirus infection status. Among the roughly 370 genotyped donors, approximately 77% belonged to the genetic ancestry cluster associated with self-reported Caucasian donors. A later genetic analysis took genome-wide SNP genotypes for about 55% of the 666 donors and used that subset as a discovery cohort. Roughly 5 DR-DQ haplotypes were treated as single units for association and clustering because of strong linkage in the cohort. Donor age, sex, ethnicity and CMV serostatus were compiled alongside the repertoire data. In the later analysis, no new phenotypic data were used to find candidate immune exposures; instead, reliance was placed on TCR beta sequences and their occurrence across donors. Across approximately 400 genotyped donors of the cohort, an average of about 240,000 unique TCR beta nucleotide sequences per donor were sequenced, and roughly a sixth of those sequences were non-productive. A later analysis re-analyzed previously published TCR beta repertoires from roughly 600 donors and added high-resolution HLA genotyping to study TCR occurrence patterns. The study aimed to test whether cataloging public T cell receptors could reveal signatures of past pathogen exposure. The study profiled the T cell repertoires of around 700 subjects by immunosequencing and related them to cytomegalovirus serostatus. Every discovery cohort repertoire had been produced on one sequencing platform. Around 330 gigabases of sequencing data and about 92 million unique TCR sequences made up an early release that covered approximately 650 HLA-typed donors. Besides the first cohort of roughly 700 subjects, a separate validation cohort made up of 120 different subjects was used. Typing coverage differed by locus: A, B, C, DRB1 and DQB1 were typed in about 620-640 donors, DQA1 in about 560, DPA1 in some 600, and DPB1 in 400 to 480. An earlier analysis of 587 of the donors used high-throughput TCR beta sequencing to judge whether each TCR beta V gene segment behaved as functional or pseudogenic. General conclusions and limits of the study: Roughly uniform sequencing depth across donors was assumed in presence/absence analyses, although this assumption may not hold. In a later analysis, TCR association rates were found to vary across HLA loci, with the most associated TCRs seen for DRB1 alleles and the fewest for HLA-C alleles. In the study, some 160 TCR beta chains were listed as associated with cytomegalovirus. The classifier was reported to diagnose cytomegalovirus status with high specificity and sensitivity in both the original cohort and the validation cohort. Because counts were too low, more than 15 rarely observed V segments, including chromosome 9 orphons, were excluded from the earlier analysis of 587 of the donors. Several of the top co-occurrence clusters appeared to be linked to parvovirus B19, influenza, CMV and Epstein-Barr virus, according to a later analysis. In a later analysis, about 16,000 TCR beta sequences were associated with specific HLA alleles at a false discovery rate of 0.05. A later genetic analysis reported fewer N-insertions in productive TCRs among donors in an Asian-associated ancestry cluster than the approximately 670-donor mean. A later analysis found that most CMV-associated TCR beta chains appeared HLA-restricted, with HLA associations seemingly driven largely by CMV exposure. For the cohort, immune exposure information was limited to CMV serostatus. Broadly in line with IMGT annotations, most TCR beta V segments showed up in productive rearrangements about 90% or about 30% of the time in an earlier analysis of roughly 590 of the donors. In vitro tests confirmed that a few of the cytomegalovirus-associated TCR beta chains recognize cytomegalovirus antigens. When HLA alleles, especially DR and DQ, strongly co-occurred, TCR associations were difficult to assign to individual alleles. A further reported finding was that TCR beta sequences accurately predicted the HLA-A and HLA-B alleles for most subjects in the first cohort. The sequencing pipeline was judged likely to have produced a cluster of highly shared sequence variants as a technical artifact. The authors suggested that the approach could potentially be extended to other disease states and immunological phenotypes. In a later analysis, HLA-associated TCR beta chains were found to be more clonally expanded and to have lower generation probabilities than equally common non-associated chains. Across donors, most TCR sequences were observed very rarely, whereas some public TCRs were present in many individuals. The cohort was sequenced for TCR beta chains only, and without alpha or paired-chain data the features that could be detected were limited. Correlated functional status among segregating V segments might be attributable to linkage disequilibrium, but an unknown experimental factor could not be ruled out. Some IMGT-functional V segments, including TRBV6-2 and TRBV6-3, could not be told apart with the 87-base-pair reads, so those segments were excluded. HLA typing was unavailable for some donors at each locus, so association tests used only the typed subset. V-gene and J-gene trimming of TCR beta chains was associated with a missense DCLRE1C variant in a later genetic analysis, and the association was replicated in an independent cohort.

The cohort consisted of 600 or so healthy bone marrow donors. At the time of sampling, every cohort member was nominally healthy, though immune exposures that went unrecorded were likely present. The donor was CMV seronegative and was included in the group of hundreds of seronegative cohort members. Each donor provided a peripheral blood sample, and peripheral blood mononuclear cells were used for TCR beta sequencing. Genomic DNA extraction from the blood cell samples was performed with the Qiagen DNeasy Blood Extraction Kit. The library was generated by the immunoSEQ multiplex PCR assay. For the multiplex PCR, a mixture combining 60 forward primers for TCR Vbeta segments and 13 reverse primers for TCR Jbeta segments was used. The CDR3 region of rearranged TCR beta genes was amplified from genomic DNA by a multiplex PCR assay. Amplified TCR beta libraries were sequenced as 87-base-pair reads on the Illumina HiSeq System. As for the authors' bioinformatics: A later analysis tallied 75 million to 85 million unique TCR beta chains across the approximately 670 repertoires, and some 10 million of those chains were shared by two or more donors. Raw reads were error-corrected and collapsed into unique sequences by a nearest-neighbor algorithm in which closely related sequences were merged to remove PCR and sequencing errors. To assign V, D and J gene segments, CDR3 sequences were aligned to IMGT reference sequences. Each retained sequence needed at least a six-nucleotide match to both a V gene segment and a J gene segment. Rearrangements were classified as productive when the CDR3 lacked stop codons and remained in frame with V and J, and all other rearrangements were classified as non-productive. CDR3 was defined according to IMGT convention as the region running from the second conserved V-encoded cysteine to the conserved J-encoded phenylalanine. The earlier analysis of about 610 of the donors excluded sequences that lacked an unambiguous match to a single V gene segment. An earlier analysis of approximately 590 of the donors classified V segments as functional when productive rearrangements were above 56.7% and as segregating when the standard deviation between donors was above 5%. A statistical classification framework was built for diagnosing cytomegalovirus status from the catalog of TCR beta chain sequences. In a later analysis, V and J genes were assigned by comparing TCR nucleotide sequences against IMGT/GENE-DB human TR gene sequences. The TCRdist pipeline was used in a later analysis to assign CDR3 sequences and most-parsimonious VDJ recombination scenarios. In a later analysis, every TCR beta chain was defined by the combination of its CDR3 amino acid sequence and its V-gene family, and reads without a unique V-gene family were dropped. A later analysis removed 450 to 600 highly shared, low-generation-probability nucleotide sequences to deal with suspected cross-contamination and a sequencing artifact. In a later analysis, a clonal expansion index was calculated for each public chain from normalized within-repertoire ranks of inferred template counts. Generation probabilities in a later analysis came from a VDJ recombination model fitted to out-of-frame rearrangements, and those results were checked against IGoR. A later analysis scored TCR-TCR, TCR-HLA and TCR-CMV co-occurrence with hypergeometric tests, applying a repertoire-size bias correction to TCR pairs. False discovery rates were estimated in a later analysis by permuting HLA or CMV assignments 20 times. In a later analysis, co-occurring TCRs were grouped using DBSCAN, with TCRdist sequence similarity added in when clustering inside HLA-allele-positive subsets. Co-occurrence clustering excluded repertoires with fewer than 30,000 or more than 120,000 public chains, plus five with anomalous nucleotide sharing. TCRdb took this table from immuneACCESS and kept in-frame rearrangements with V and J called. Such tables lack part of the clones; where checked against another copy, unresolved V genes explain under half of the gap, and the rest is unexplained. V, J and clone size derive from that table, while D and trimming were established from the DNA sequence. This sample gives 220,000 or so clones in total; 75% of them show up just once. Approximately 1.7% of the sample is in the top ten clones.

In the case of this clone: The antigen it binds to is not known. Per-base quality was not reported, and no clone a single base away is much larger than it.

From the cysteine up to the phenylalanine, the CDR3 has a length of 16 residues. The kept DNA is CDR3 alone, 48 bases in frame from the first base. The trim is 5 bases for V and 6 bases for J, with a gap of 17 bases between the germline ends. CDR1 and CDR2 were assigned from the germline V gene as LGHNA and YNFKEQ. The sequence came from a woman in her 30s in good health and CMV-seronegative. The sequenced sample was PBMCs. The sequence joins TRBV4-2 to TRBJ1-6, with TRBD1 tentatively as D gene (6 bases match). The nucleotide sequence reads TGTGCCAGCAGCTTCACTGCGGGGGCCGGTAATTCACCCCTCCACTTT. Its protein product is CASSFTAGAGNSPLHF.